This entry describes one T cell receptor beta chain. Antigen specificity is unknown. This record comes from a study of T cells in Graves' hyperthyroidism and ophthalmopathy. Study findings and constraints: Median prediction lead before ophthalmopathy onset was 5 to 7.5 months with the model. Ophthalmopathy cases were set apart from stable hyperthyroidism by a 13 V-J model.

The CDR3 covers 16 residues. Germline V gene lookup returns CDR1 MNHEY and CDR2 SMNVEV (reference sequence). V was clipped by 3 bases and J by 0 bases; unmatched bases: 6. TCR beta CDR3 regions were amplified from RNA transcripts. During a first-round RT-PCR of the TCR CDR3, the HTBI primer set was used. Via MiXCR, TCRdb re-called the multiplex PCR reads, giving one row per CDR3 protein. The sample consists of over 700,000 distinct CDR3 sequences, 18% of them appearing once. Researchers barred patients who had uncontrolled infection, other autoimmune disease, pregnancy or lactation. This chain uses TRBV27 with TRBJ2-5, with 8 nucleotides matching TRBD1. This clonotype originated in a woman aged 45-65 years with Graves' hyperthyroidism that later progressed to Graves' ophthalmopathy. Sequencing was carried out using blood. The CDR3 sequence is CASSLRPGQDQETQYF. The CDR3 DNA reads TGTGCCAGCAGTTTGCGCCCGGGACAGGACCAAGAGACCCAGTACTTC.